The 5 T cell receptor beta chains below were found in one sample sequenced in a study of vaccination effects on CD4 cells after COVID-19. ViraFEST expansion of antigen-specific CD4+ T cells with viral peptide pools preceded sequencing. CD4+ T cell isolation took place after approximately 11 days of culture. Sequenced by immunoSEQ multiplex PCR; TCRdb stores in-frame clones only, minus some. The table shows tens of thousands of clones, with approximately 74% occurring only once. The antigens these receptors bind are not known. Sequenced here: CD4+ T cells from PBMCs cultured with HCoV-229E spike peptides, sampled before COVID-19 vaccination. These receptors were collected from a human donor who received a COVID-19 vaccine.

This clone was recorded once. The chain links TRBV14 to TRBJ1-2; 8 nucleotides align to TRBD1. Germline CDR1 is SGHDN and CDR2 is FVKESK. The length of the CDR3 is 15 residues. The ends lost 1 base at V and 5 bases at J; junction bases unmatched: 6. The CDR3, as DNA: TGTGCCAGCAGCCAAGTCCAGGGGGCAGCGTATGGCTACACCTTC. Protein product: CASSQVQGAAYGYTF.

The CDR3 region is CASSPKPLVGGYTF. In DNA, the CDR3 is TGTGCCAGCAGCCCGAAACCATTGGTGGGTGGCTACACCTTC. The rearrangement joins TRBV7-3 to TRBJ1-2, with unresolved D. CDR1 is SGHTA and CDR2 is FQGTGA in the germline V gene. The CDR3 sequence is 14 residues long. Trimming took 5 bases from V and 7 from J, leaving 17 bases between them.

The genes are TRBV19 and TRBJ2-7; D remains ambiguous. The V end was cut by 1 base, the J end by 6 bases, with 7 bases between. Germline values: CDR1 LNHDA, CDR2 SQIVND (reference sequence). The CDR3 runs to 12 residues. CDR3: CASSIGKVEQYV. The CDR3 DNA reads as TGTGCCAGTAGTATAGGCAAGGTCGAGCAGTACGTC.

The gene calls are TRBV12-3 or TRBV12-4 and TRBJ1-2, with D unresolved. V was clipped by 3 bases and J by 7 bases, with 12 bases between them. The CDR3 loop spans 13 amino acids. The DNA for the CDR3 is TGTGCCAGCAGTTTTGCCGGGAGACGTGGCTACACCTTC. This codes for CASSFAGRRGYTF.

The V call is TRBV5-5, the J call TRBJ2-7; perhaps D is TRBD1 or TRBD2 (5 bases each). In germline, CDR1 is SGHKS, CDR2 YYEKEE (reference sequence). This CDR3 has 15 residues. The V end lost 0 bases, the J end lost 2 bases, and 12 bases lay between the germline ends. The CDR3 DNA sequence: TGTGCCAGCAGCTTGGCGAGTGGGGGACCCTACGAGCAGTACGTC. It is translated as CASSLASGGPYEQYV.